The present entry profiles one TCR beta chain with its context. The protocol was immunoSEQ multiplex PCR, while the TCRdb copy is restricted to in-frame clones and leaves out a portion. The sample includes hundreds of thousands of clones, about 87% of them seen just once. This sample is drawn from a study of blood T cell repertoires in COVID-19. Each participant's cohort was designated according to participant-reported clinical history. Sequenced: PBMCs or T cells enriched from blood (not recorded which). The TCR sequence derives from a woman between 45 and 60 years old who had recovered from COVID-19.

CDR3 amino acids: CASRATGGPNQPQHF. As DNA, the CDR3 is TGTGCCAGCAGAGCAACAGGGGGCCCCAATCAGCCCCAGCATTTT. The J gene is TRBJ1-5, the V gene TRBV6-5, with TRBD1 matching 9 bases. The V gene end was trimmed by 6 bases and the J gene end by 3 bases; junction bases not matched to a gene: 6. Germline V lookup: CDR1 MNHEY, CDR2 SVGAGI. This CDR3 is built from 15 residues.